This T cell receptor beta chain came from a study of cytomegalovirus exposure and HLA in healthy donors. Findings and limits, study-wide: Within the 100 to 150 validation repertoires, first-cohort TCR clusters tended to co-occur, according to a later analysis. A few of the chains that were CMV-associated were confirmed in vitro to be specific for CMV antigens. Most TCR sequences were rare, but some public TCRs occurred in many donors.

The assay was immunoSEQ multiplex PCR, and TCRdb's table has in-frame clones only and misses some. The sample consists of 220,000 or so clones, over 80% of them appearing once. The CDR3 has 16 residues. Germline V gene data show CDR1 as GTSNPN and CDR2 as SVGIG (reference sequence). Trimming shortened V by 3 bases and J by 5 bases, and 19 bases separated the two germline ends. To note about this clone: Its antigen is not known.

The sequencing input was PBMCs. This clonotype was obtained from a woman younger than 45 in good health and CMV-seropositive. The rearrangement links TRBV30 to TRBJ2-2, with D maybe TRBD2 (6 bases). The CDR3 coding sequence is TGTGCCTGGAGATTCACGGGAGTAGTCCTAACCGGGGAGCTGTTTTTT. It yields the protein CAWRFTGVVLTGELFF. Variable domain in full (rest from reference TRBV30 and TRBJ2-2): SQTIHQWPATLVQPVGSPLSLECTVEGTSNPNLYWYRQAAGRGLQLLFYSVGIGQISSEVPQNLSASRPQDRQFILSSKKLLLSDSGFYLCAWRFTGVVLTGELFFGEGSRLTVL.